Listed below are T cell receptor beta chains from one sample, sequenced in a study of T cell responses to AZD1222 COVID-19 vaccine. This table comes from immunoSEQ multiplex PCR, and its TCRdb copy is limited to in-frame clones, with some not included. The sample shows approximately 90,000 clones, about 89% of them seen only once. Sequenced material: peripheral blood, taken 28 days after the second AZD1222 dose. These TCRs come from an adult who received the AZD1222 COVID-19 vaccine. The CDR3 runs from the conserved cysteine through the conserved F or W. D genes are given only for firm matches. A row's size may be missing; if present it is once, few, many or a size class.

j_gene | abundance | v_gene | d_gene | CDR3aa | CDR3nt
TRBJ1-2 | NA | TRBV30 | TRBD1 | CAWILGTGYYGYTF | TGTGCCTGGATACTAGGGACAGGATACTATGGCTACACCTTC
TRBJ2-3 | NA | TRBV25-1 | NA | CASIPGWDSTDTQYF | TGTGCCAGCATCCCGGGGTGGGATTCGACAGATACGCAGTATTTT
TRBJ2-7 | NA | TRBV5-4 | NA | CASSRDGRSYEQYF | TGTGCCAGCAGCCGGGACGGGCGCTCCTACGAGCAGTACTTC
TRBJ1-1 | NA | TRBV6-6 | NA | CASRASMNTEAFF | TGTGCCAGCAGAGCCAGCATGAACACTGAAGCTTTCTTT
TRBJ1-5 | NA | TRBV19 | TRBD1 | CASIPRQGLNQPQHF | TGTGCCAGTATCCCCCGACAGGGACTCAATCAGCCCCAGCATTTT
TRBJ1-3 | NA | TRBV3-1/TRBV3-2 | TRBD1 | CASRPAGTGENTIYF | TGTGCCAGCAGACCCGCCGGGACAGGGGAGAACACCATATATTTT
TRBJ1-6 | NA | TRBV11-3 | NA | CASSLRLQGNSPLHF | TGTGCCAGCAGCTTAAGGCTACAGGGAAATTCACCCCTCCACTTT
TRBJ2-1 | NA | TRBV9 | NA | CASTVGNGLNEQFF | TGTGCCAGCACGGTAGGGAACGGCTTGAATGAGCAGTTCTTC
TRBJ1-6 | once | TRBV29-1 | NA | CSRLGSRHSSYNSPLHF | TGCAGCCGTCTTGGGTCGCGCCATAGCTCCTATAATTCACCCCTCCACTTT
TRBJ1-4 | NA | TRBV2 | NA | CASIRWEKLFF | TGTGCCAGCATCCGGTGGGAAAAACTGTTTTTT
TRBJ2-7 | once | TRBV5-6 | TRBD1 | CASRQAGTGSTYEQYF | TGTGCCAGCAGGCAAGCCGGGACAGGGTCGACCTACGAGCAGTACTTC
TRBJ1-1 | NA | TRBV2 | TRBD1 | CASRTRDRGRGDTEAFF | TGTGCCAGCAGAACAAGGGACAGGGGGCGAGGCGACACTGAAGCTTTCTTT
TRBJ1-1 | NA | TRBV4-3 | NA | CASSQARQVFPSTEAFF | TGCGCCAGCAGCCAAGCGAGGCAGGTTTTCCCGAGCACTGAAGCTTTCTTT
TRBJ2-3 | NA | TRBV7-3 | NA | CASSLAPGDRDTQYF | TGTGCCAGCAGCTTAGCGCCAGGGGATAGAGATACGCAGTATTTT
TRBJ1-2 | NA | TRBV5-1 | NA | CASSLTGGANYGYTF | TGCGCCAGCAGCTTGACCGGTGGGGCTAACTATGGCTACACCTTC
TRBJ2-3 | once | TRBV6-2/TRBV6-3 | TRBD2 | CASSPSRSGGTRTPDTQYF | TGTGCCAGCAGTCCGTCGAGAAGCGGGGGGACCCGGACCCCAGATACGCAGTATTTT
TRBJ1-3 | NA | TRBV9 | TRBD1 | CASSHDTGAENTIYF | TGTGCCAGCAGCCACGACACAGGGGCGGAGAACACCATATATTTT
TRBJ2-7 | NA | TRBV7-8 | NA | CASSLEEGRSYEQYF | TGTGCCAGCAGCTTAGAGGAGGGGCGCTCCTACGAGCAGTACTTC
TRBJ1-2 | NA | TRBV7-9 | NA | CASSPGHVYGYTF | TGTGCCAGCAGCCCAGGTCACGTCTATGGCTACACCTTC
TRBJ2-1 | NA | TRBV11-3 | TRBD2 | CASSLGLAAYNEQFF | TGTGCCAGCAGCTTAGGACTAGCGGCCTACAATGAGCAGTTCTTC
TRBJ2-2 | NA | TRBV6-1 | TRBD2 | CASSEVGGSRTGELFF | TGTGCCAGCAGTGAAGTGGGGGGGTCTCGCACCGGGGAGCTGTTTTTT
TRBJ1-2 | NA | TRBV27 | TRBD1 | CASSWEGTGKGYTF | TGTGCCAGCAGTTGGGAAGGGACAGGGAAAGGCTACACCTTC
TRBJ1-2 | NA | TRBV2 | NA | CASRDFKANYGYTF | TGTGCCAGCAGGGACTTCAAAGCTAACTATGGCTACACCTTC
TRBJ2-7 | NA | TRBV5-1 | NA | CASSLGAGTTYEQYF | TGCGCCAGCAGCTTGGGGGCCGGGACCACATACGAGCAGTACTTC
TRBJ2-2 | NA | TRBV28 | NA | CASSLSLGGSGELFF | TGTGCCAGCAGTTTATCTCTGGGTGGGTCCGGGGAGCTGTTTTTT
TRBJ1-1 | once | TRBV7-9 | NA | CASSEVNTEAFF | TGTGCCAGCAGCGAGGTGAACACTGAAGCTTTCTTT
TRBJ2-1 | NA | TRBV19 | NA | CASRTGRSYNEQFF | TGTGCCAGCAGGACGGGGAGGTCCTACAATGAGCAGTTCTTC
TRBJ2-5 | NA | TRBV24-1 | NA | CATSEGGRETQYF | TGTGCCACCAGTGAAGGAGGTCGAGAGACCCAGTACTTC
TRBJ2-1 | NA | TRBV19 | TRBD2 | CASSAASGRNEQFF | TGTGCCAGTAGTGCCGCTAGCGGGCGAAATGAGCAGTTCTTC
TRBJ2-5 | NA | TRBV11-3 | NA | CASLGKGETQYF | TGTGCCAGCCTTGGTAAGGGAGAGACCCAGTACTTC
TRBJ1-2 | NA | TRBV5-6 | NA | CASSSIARGNYGYTF | TGTGCCAGCAGCTCAATCGCCCGGGGTAACTATGGCTACACCTTC
TRBJ2-7 | NA | TRBV7-6 | NA | CASTPTTGWLPYEQYF | TGTGCCAGCACCCCGACCACCGGATGGTTGCCGTACGAGCAGTACTTC
TRBJ1-1 | NA | TRBV30 | NA | CAWTDMNTEAFF | TGTGCCTGGACGGATATGAACACTGAAGCTTTCTTT
TRBJ1-1 | once | TRBV11-1 | NA | CASSYQAGSSPGAFF | TGTGCCAGCAGCTATCAAGCCGGGTCCTCTCCGGGCGCTTTCTTT
TRBJ2-5 | NA | TRBV6-5 | NA | CASSRGDLETQYF | TGTGCCAGCAGTCGTGGTGATTTGGAGACCCAGTACTTC
TRBJ1-3 | NA | TRBV30 | NA | CAWGRGGPGTGNTIYF | TGTGCCTGGGGGAGGGGAGGCCCGGGCACTGGAAACACCATATATTTT
TRBJ2-3 | NA | TRBV7-2 | TRBD1 | CASSLEGGQGFAKQYF | TGTGCCAGCAGCTTAGAGGGGGGACAGGGTTTCGCTAAGCAGTATTTT
TRBJ1-1 | NA | TRBV14 | NA | CASSQRGTSRNTEAFF | TGTGCCAGCAGCCAAAGAGGGACCTCCAGGAACACTGAAGCTTTCTTT
TRBJ2-5 | NA | TRBV28 | TRBD2 | CASGSGLETQYF | TGTGCCAGCGGTAGCGGGTTGGAGACCCAGTACTTC